This T cell receptor beta chain comes out of a study of blood T cell repertoires in COVID-19. Study-wide background: Researchers got acute and convalescent COVID-19 samples from the United States, Italy and Spain. PBMCs, B-cell-depleted T cells, or T cells provided the cDNA or gDNA that made up the material.

CDR1 and CDR2 from the germline V gene are SGHNT and YYREEE (reference sequence). The CDR3 spans 18 residues. The V end was cut by 0 bases, the J end by 0 bases, with 18 bases between. Someone with COVID-19 had been met by exposed participants within 2 weeks before study entry. Repertoires were generated with immunoSEQ multiplex PCR, while TCRdb's copy carries only in-frame clones and drops some. This sample yields about 240,000 clones, of which roughly 85% are seen a single time; 3.5% to 4% belongs to the top ten. The TCR originated in a woman aged 40 to 50 who had been exposed to COVID-19. This rearrangement joins TRBV5-4 to TRBJ1-1; D remains unclear. Sequenced input: PBMCs or T cells enriched from blood (not recorded which). The CDR3 loop reads CASSLDFGIGLMNTEAFF. CDR3 sequence (DNA): TGTGCCAGCAGCTTGGATTTCGGGATAGGGCTCATGAACACTGAAGCTTTCTTT.